The clone carrying this T cell receptor beta chain came up a few times. What it binds is not known. The data were taken from a study of response to subunit inactivated influenza vaccine. Study conclusions and caveats: Seasonal influenza vaccination, on each occasion, was suggested by the authors to recruit few new T cells.

Germline V gene sequence: CDR1 DFQATT, CDR2 SNEGSKA (reference sequence). This CDR3 region has 16 residues. The V segment lost 0 bases and the J segment 7 bases; nucleotides outside the gene matches: 10. TCRdb reprocessed the RT-PCR reads via MiXCR and lists one record per CDR3 protein. The sample records approximately 520,000 distinct CDR3 sequences, 15% to 20% being singletons. Sequences were derived from CD4+ T cells sorted from PBMCs, sampled around 2 years after vaccination. The sequence was collected from a man aged 45 to 75 who received an inactivated influenza vaccine. The chain has TRBV20-1 and TRBJ2-7; 12 bases line up with TRBD2. The CDR3 loop is CSARDRTSGASREQYF. In DNA form, the CDR3 reads TGCAGTGCTAGAGATAGGACTAGCGGGGCGTCTCGGGAGCAGTACTTC.